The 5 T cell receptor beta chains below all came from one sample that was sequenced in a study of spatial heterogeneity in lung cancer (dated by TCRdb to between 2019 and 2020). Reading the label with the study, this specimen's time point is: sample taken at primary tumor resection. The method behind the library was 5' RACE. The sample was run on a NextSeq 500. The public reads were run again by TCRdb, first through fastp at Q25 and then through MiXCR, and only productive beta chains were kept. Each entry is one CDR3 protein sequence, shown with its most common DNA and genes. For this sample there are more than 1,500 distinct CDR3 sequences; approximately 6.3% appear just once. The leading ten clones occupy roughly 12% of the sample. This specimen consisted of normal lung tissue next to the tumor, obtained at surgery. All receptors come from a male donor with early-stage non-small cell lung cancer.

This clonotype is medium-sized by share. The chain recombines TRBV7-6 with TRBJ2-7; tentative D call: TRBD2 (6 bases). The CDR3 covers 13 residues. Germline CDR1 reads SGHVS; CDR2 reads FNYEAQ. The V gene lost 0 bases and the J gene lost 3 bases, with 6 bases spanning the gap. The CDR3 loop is CASSLAGGYEQYF. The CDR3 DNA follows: TGTGCCAGCAGCTTAGCGGGGGGCTACGAGCAGTACTTC. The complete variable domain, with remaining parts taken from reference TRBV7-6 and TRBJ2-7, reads GAGVSQSPRYKVTKRGQDVALRCDPISGHVSLYWYRQALGQGPEFLTYFNYEAQQDKSGLPNDRFSAERPEGSISTLTIQRTEQRDSAMYRCASSLAGGYEQYFGPGTRLTVT.

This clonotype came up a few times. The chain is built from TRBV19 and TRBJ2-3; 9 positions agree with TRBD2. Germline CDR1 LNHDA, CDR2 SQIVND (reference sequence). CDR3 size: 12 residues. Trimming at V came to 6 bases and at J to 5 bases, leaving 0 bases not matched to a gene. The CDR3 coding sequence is TGTGCCAGTAGACTAGCGGGAGATACGCAGTATTTT. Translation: CASRLAGDTQYF. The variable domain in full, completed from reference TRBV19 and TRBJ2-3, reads DGGITQSPKYLFRKEGQNVTLSCEQNLNHDAMYWYRQDPGQGLRLIYYSQIVNDFQKGDIAEGYSVSREKKESFPLTVTSAQKNPTAFYLCASRLAGDTQYFGPGTRLTVL.

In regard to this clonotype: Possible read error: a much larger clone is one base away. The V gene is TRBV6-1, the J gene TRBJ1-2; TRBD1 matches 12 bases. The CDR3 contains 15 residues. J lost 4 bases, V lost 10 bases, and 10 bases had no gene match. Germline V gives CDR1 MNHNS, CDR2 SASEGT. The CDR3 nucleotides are TGTGCCAACAGACCGGGACAGGGGGCTGGCTATGGCTACACCTTC. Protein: CANRPGQGAGYGYTF.

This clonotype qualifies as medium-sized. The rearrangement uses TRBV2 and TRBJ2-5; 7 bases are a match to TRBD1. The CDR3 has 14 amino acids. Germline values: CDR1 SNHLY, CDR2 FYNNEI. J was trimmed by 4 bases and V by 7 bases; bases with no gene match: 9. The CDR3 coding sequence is TGTGCCAGCATGGTCTCCGGGACAGCAGAGACCCAGTACTTC. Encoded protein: CASMVSGTAETQYF.

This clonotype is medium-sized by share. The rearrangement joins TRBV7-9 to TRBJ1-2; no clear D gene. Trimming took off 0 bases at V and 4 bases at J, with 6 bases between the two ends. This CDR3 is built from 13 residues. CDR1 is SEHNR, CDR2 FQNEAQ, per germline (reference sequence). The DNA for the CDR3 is TGTGCCAGCAGCTTAGCGAGCAGCTATGGCTACACCTTC. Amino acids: CASSLASSYGYTF.